Below are 7 T cell receptor beta chains sequenced from a single sample in a study of cytomegalovirus exposure and HLA in healthy donors. This PCR relied on a set of 60 Vbeta primers and 13 Jbeta primers. Assay: immunoSEQ multiplex PCR; the TCRdb copy retains only in-frame clones and omits some. The sample records about 150,000 clones, 84% being singletons. Sample: PBMCs. These receptors came from a man between 18 and 29 years old in good health and CMV-seronegative.

This CDR3 reads CASSLAPAGGSYNEQFF. As DNA, the CDR3 is TGCGCCAGCAGCTTAGCACCAGCGGGAGGGTCCTACAATGAGCAGTTCTTC. The rearrangement links TRBV4-3 to TRBJ2-1; 10 nucleotides align to TRBD2. The V and J ends lost 5 bases and 1 base, in that order; junction bases with no gene match: 8. CDR1 and CDR2 (germline): LGHNA, YSLEER. CDR3 length equals 17 residues.

The chain employs TRBV28 and TRBJ2-7; 12 bases match TRBD2. The CDR3 contains 14 residues. Germline values: CDR1 MDHEN, CDR2 SYDVKM. V was pared by 6 bases and J by 2 bases, with 2 bases of the junction left unmatched. CDR3 DNA: TGTGCCAGCAGACTAGCGGGAGGTACCTACGAGCAGTACTTC. Protein: CASRLAGGTYEQYF. Supplemented by reference TRBV28 and TRBJ2-7, the full variable domain reads DVKVTQSSRYLVKRTGEKVFLECVQDMDHENMFWYRQDPGLGLRLIYFSYDVKMKEKGDIPEGYSVSREKKERFSLILESASTNQTSMYLCASRLAGGTYEQYFGPGTRLTVT.

The chain is built from TRBV7-9 and TRBJ2-7; tentatively, D is TRBD2 (6 bases). The CDR3 contains 15 residues. The germline V gene encodes CDR1 SEHNR and CDR2 FQNEAQ (reference sequence). The V gene lost 5 bases and the J gene lost 5 bases, with 19 bases spanning the gap. The CDR3 sequence: CASSLTQRAGDEQYF. The CDR3 coding sequence is TGTGCCAGCAGCCTCACTCAGCGGGCTGGCGACGAGCAGTACTTC.

This rearrangement joins TRBV10-3 to TRBJ2-2; D uncertain. The CDR3 is 15 amino acids. CDR1 is ENHRY and CDR2 is SYGVKD in the germline V gene. Trimming shortened V by 7 bases and J by 1 base, and 13 bases separated the two germline ends. DNA of the CDR3: TGTGCCATCAAACCGGGTCTCAGGAACACCGGGGAGCTGTTTTTT. It encodes CAIKPGLRNTGELFF.

The chain has TRBV18 and TRBJ2-2; D possibly corresponds to TRBD1 (6 bases). The CDR3 is 16 residues long. Germline V gene data show CDR1 as KGHSH and CDR2 as LQKENI. V was pared by 1 base and J by 1 base, with 10 bases between. CDR3 nucleotide sequence: TGTGCCAGCTCACCACAGACAGGCCGGAACACCGGGGAGCTGTTTTTT. The encoded protein is CASSPQTGRNTGELFF.

This clone has a single count. The chain uses TRBV4-1 and TRBJ1-1; D is unclear. This CDR3 spans 14 amino acids. Looked up from germline, CDR1 is MGHRA and CDR2 is YSYEKL. V lost 4 bases and J 8 bases, leaving 17 bases between the germline ends. CDR3 sequence reads: CASSLFGRTDEAFF. Written as DNA, the CDR3 is TGCGCCAGCAGCCTCTTCGGGAGGACGGACGAAGCTTTCTTT.

The rearrangement uses TRBV12-5 and TRBJ2-7; TRBD2 might be the D (6 bases). The V end lost 3 bases, the J end lost 2 bases, and 8 bases lay between the germline ends. The CDR3 consists of 13 residues. From germline, CDR1 is LGHNT and CDR2 FRNRAP. As DNA, the CDR3 is TGTGCTAGTGGTTTTGGCGGGACCTACGAGCAGTACTTC. Its protein product is CASGFGGTYEQYF.